This record covers a single TCR beta chain. This sample was included in a study of response to subunit inactivated influenza vaccine. V lost 5 bases to trimming and J lost 7 bases, with 15 bases between them. Germline V gene data show CDR1 as SGHVS and CDR2 as FQNEAQ. This CDR3 contains 15 residues. TCRdb processed the RT-PCR reads anew with MiXCR; each CDR3 protein has one entry. The sample has about 540,000 distinct CDR3 sequences, roughly 25% seen once; the top ten hold 2.5% to 3%. These data were likewise used in another study, on T cells expressing NK-cell markers. That source adds: 5'RACE template switching built TCR beta cDNA with unique molecular identifiers. It was from sorted CD3+CD56+NKG2C+, CD3+CD56+NKG2C- and CD3+CD56-NKG2C+ T cells that TCR beta repertoires came. Most of the eight sequenced donors were classified as HCMV-seropositive, and one was classified as seronegative. Restriction of the sorted population to alpha-beta TCR T cells was achieved in several experiments with an anti-gamma-delta TCR antibody. Dominant NKG2C+ clonotype frequencies of about 1.0-8% of CD8+ T cells were measured in over five donors.

The V call is TRBV7-8, the J call TRBJ1-6; D call uncertain. The sample in question was CD4+ T cells sorted from PBMCs, obtained less than 13 days after vaccination. The source of this sequence is a middle-aged man who received an inactivated influenza vaccine. The CDR3 DNA follows: TGTGCCAGCAGCCCACGGGAGGGAGGAAATTCACCCCTCCACTTT. Protein product: CASSPREGGNSPLHF.